Following are 23 T cell receptor beta chains from one sample sequenced in a study of CD8 T cells in Susac syndrome. An input of roughly 0.5 to 1 ug of RNA was subjected to reverse transcription using random hexamers. TCRdb reprocessed the immunoSEQ multiplex PCR reads with MiXCR, giving one entry per CDR3 protein. The sample carries 15,000 to 20,000 distinct CDR3 sequences, roughly 95% recorded once. Sample: CD8+ T cells from PBMCs. The origin of the receptors is a human donor in good health.

V is TRBV28 and J is TRBJ1-1, with 10 bases lining up with TRBD1. This CDR3 is 16 amino acids long. V lost 5 bases and J lost 6; bases outside the gene matches: 12. Germline-derived CDR1 and CDR2 are MDHEN and SYDVKM. In nucleotides, the CDR3 is TGTGCCAGCAGTCTACCGTGGGACAGGGGTAGTGCTGAAGCTTTCTTT. This translates into CASSLPWDRGSAEAFF.

V gene TRBV28 combines with J gene TRBJ1-1; no reliable D call. The CDR3 totals 11 residues. The germline V and J ends were trimmed by 8 bases and 6 bases, with 10 bases remaining between them. The germline gives CDR1 MDHEN, CDR2 SYDVKM. The DNA for the CDR3 is TGTGCCAGCTACTGGAGGGCTGAAGCTTTCTTT. It yields the protein CASYWRAEAFF.

The rearrangement uses TRBV9 and TRBJ2-1; 9 nucleotides match TRBD2. The trim removed 5 bases at V and 9 bases at J, leaving 6 bases unmatched. The CDR3 has 13 amino acids. Germline CDR1 reads SGDLS; CDR2 reads YYNGEE. CDR3 coding DNA: TGTGCCAGCAGTCGGGCTAGCGGGATTGAGCAGTTCTTC. Translated, it gives CASSRASGIEQFF.

The chain combines TRBV5-4 with TRBJ2-1; D possibly corresponds to TRBD2 (6 bases). Germline V gives CDR1 SGHNT, CDR2 YYREEE (reference sequence). Trimming cost V 4 bases and J 4 bases, with 15 bases left between them. This CDR3 region has 15 residues. CDR3 in amino acids: CASSTTRGSYNEQFF. CDR3 nucleotide sequence: TGTGCCAGCAGCACCACACGGGGGTCTTACAATGAGCAGTTCTTC.

The chain uses TRBV7-6 and TRBJ1-1; D is perhaps TRBD1 (6 bases). V was pared by 3 bases and J by 3 bases, with 11 bases between. Germline assignment: CDR1 SGHVS and CDR2 FNYEAQ. The length of the CDR3 is 14 residues. This CDR3 is CASSLAEGDTEAFF. The CDR3 DNA reads TGTGCCAGCAGCTTGGCTGAGGGGGACACTGAAGCTTTCTTT.

V usage is TRBV19 and J usage is TRBJ2-7; D uncertain. The CDR3 contains 14 residues. V lost 3 bases and J lost 2, with 11 bases in between. The germline gives CDR1 LNHDA, CDR2 SQIVND (reference sequence). The CDR3, as DNA: TGTGCCAGTAGTATCCGTCTGTCTACCTACGAGCAGTACTTC. Translated: CASSIRLSTYEQYF.

The genes are TRBV5-1 and TRBJ2-1, with TRBD2 as a possible D gene (5 bases). Germline assignment: CDR1 SGHRS and CDR2 YFSETQ. Trimming took 0 bases from V and 8 from J, leaving 9 bases between them. This CDR3 contains 13 residues. CDR3 amino acids: CASSLDPGYEQFF. CDR3 DNA: TGCGCCAGCAGCTTGGATCCGGGGTATGAGCAGTTCTTC.

V is TRBV4-3 and J is TRBJ2-5; TRBD2 might be the D (5 bases). Germline V lookup: CDR1 LGHNA, CDR2 YSLEER. The V end was cut by 9 bases, the J end by 2 bases, with 10 bases between. This CDR3 comprises 12 residues. The CDR3 nucleotides read TGCGCCAGGAAGCGGCAACAAGAGACCCAGTACTTC. As protein: CARKRQQETQYF.

This clonotype was observed once. The chain links TRBV12-3 or TRBV12-4 to TRBJ2-3; no firm D call. V shed 5 bases and J shed 2 bases, with 11 bases lying between them. The CDR3 spans 14 residues. The CDR3 here is CASSLFLATDTQYF. Written as DNA, the CDR3 is TGTGCCAGCAGTCTTTTTTTGGCCACAGATACGCAGTATTTT.

The chain combines TRBV12-3 or TRBV12-4 with TRBJ2-1; no clear D gene. V was trimmed by 0 bases and J by 0 bases, leaving 6 bases between them. The CDR3 runs 15 residues. The DNA for the CDR3 is TGTGCCAGCAGTTTAGCGGTCAGCTCCTACAATGAGCAGTTCTTC. Amino acid sequence: CASSLAVSSYNEQFF.

The rearrangement joins TRBV7-9 to TRBJ2-7; D is undetermined. The CDR3 is made up of 13 amino acids. The V gene lost 5 bases and the J gene lost 3 bases, with 11 bases spanning the gap. Looked up from germline, CDR1 is SEHNR and CDR2 is FQNEAQ (reference sequence). This CDR3 is CASSLGPDYEQYV. DNA for the CDR3: TGTGCCAGCAGCCTCGGACCGGACTACGAGCAGTACGTC.

The chain combines TRBV13 with TRBJ2-7; 7 bases match TRBD2. The trim removed 5 bases at V and 2 bases at J, leaving 12 bases unmatched. The CDR3 has 16 residues. The germline V gene encodes CDR1 PRHDT and CDR2 FYEKMQ (reference sequence). The CDR3 loop is CASSTQGGTGTYEQYF. CDR3 DNA sequence: TGTGCCAGCAGCACCCAGGGAGGGACGGGGACCTACGAGCAGTACTTC.

In this sample, this clonotype turned up a few times. The genes are TRBV20-1 and TRBJ2-7; tentative D call: TRBD2 (5 bases). V was trimmed by 1 base and J by 5 bases, leaving 21 bases between them. This CDR3 region has 16 residues. Germline V gene data show CDR1 as DFQATT and CDR2 as SNEGSKA (reference sequence). CDR3 bases: TGCAGTGCTAGAGCTTGGGCGGGCCCTTTCCTAGACGAGCAGTACTTC. It specifies CSARAWAGPFLDEQYF.

The chain joins TRBV19 to TRBJ1-5; TRBD1 matches at 7 bases. With 5 bases clipped from V and 3 bases from J, the junction kept 13 bases outside the gene matches. CDR3 length equals 17 residues. The germline V gene encodes CDR1 LNHDA and CDR2 SQIVND (reference sequence). The CDR3: CASSSDREGVTNQPQHF. The DNA for the CDR3 is TGTGCCAGTAGTTCTGACAGGGAAGGGGTTACCAATCAGCCCCAGCATTTT.

CDR3 in DNA: TGTGCCACCAGTGATCCTGGGGGGGCTTCGGGGGCGGCGGAGACCCAGTACTTC. Residues: CATSDPGGASGAAETQYF. J is TRBJ2-5 and V is TRBV24-1; D might be TRBD2 (7 bases). The CDR3 consists of 18 residues. Germline V lookup: CDR1 KGHDR, CDR2 SFDVKD. V was trimmed by 3 bases and J by 5 bases, leaving 24 bases between them.

The V gene is TRBV11-2, the J gene TRBJ2-7; 7 bases agree with TRBD2. Germline V gene lookup returns CDR1 SGHAT and CDR2 FQNNGV. The junction had 3 bases not matched to a gene; V was cut back by 1 base and J by 3 bases. This CDR3 region has 14 residues. For the CDR3, the DNA is TGTGCCAGCAGCTTAGGGGGGGGTGGCTACGAGCAGTACGTC. Translated, it gives CASSLGGGGYEQYV.

The V and J genes are TRBV5-4 and TRBJ2-7, with TRBD2 matching 7 bases. Trimming took 1 base from V and 4 from J; bases not matched to a gene: 8. This CDR3 contains 15 residues. Looked up from germline, CDR1 is SGHNT and CDR2 is YYREEE (reference sequence). The CDR3 bases are TGTGCCAGCAGCTTGAATGGCGGGAGAGTTTACGAGCAGTACTTC. Encoded protein: CASSLNGGRVYEQYF. Full variable domain (remainder filled in from reference TRBV5-4 and TRBJ2-7): ETGVTQSPTHLIKTRGQQVTLRCSSQSGHNTVSWYQQALGQGPQFIFQYYREEENGRGNFPPRFSGLQFPNYSSELNVNALELDDSALYLCASSLNGGRVYEQYFGPGTRLTVT.

J is TRBJ2-7 and V is TRBV29-1, with 8 bases identical to TRBD1. This CDR3 spans 13 amino acids. The V and J ends lost 1 base and 2 bases, in that order; junction bases with no gene match: 1. Germline-derived CDR1 and CDR2 are SQVTM and ANQGSEA. The CDR3 loop reads CSVEGDRTYEQYF. DNA of the CDR3: TGCAGCGTTGAAGGGGACAGGACCTACGAGCAGTACTTC.

V gene TRBV4-3 combines with J gene TRBJ2-7; tentative D call: TRBD2 (6 bases). The length of the CDR3 is 16 residues. V was trimmed by 1 base and J by 0 bases, leaving 13 bases between them. CDR1 LGHNA and CDR2 YSLEER come from the germline V gene. The CDR3 reads CASSQAGGRSSYEQYV. The CDR3 DNA is TGCGCCAGCAGCCAAGCAGGAGGGAGGAGCTCCTACGAGCAGTACGTC.

V usage is TRBV2 and J usage is TRBJ2-6; D may be TRBD1 (5 bases). CDR1 and CDR2 from the germline V gene are SNHLY and FYNNEI. The CDR3 has 15 amino acids. V lost 8 bases to trimming and J lost 1 base, with 12 bases between them. In nucleotides, the CDR3 is TGTGCCAGCGGGGCACGGTATTCTGGGGCCAACGTCCTGACTTTC. This codes for CASGARYSGANVLTF.

The CDR3 DNA reads as TGCGCCAGCAGCCAATCAGGGACAGGGGGTATGGTATCCTACAATGAGCAGTTCTTC. This sequence encodes CASSQSGTGGMVSYNEQFF. This rearrangement joins TRBV4-3 to TRBJ2-1; 11 nucleotides align to TRBD1. J was trimmed by 1 base and V by 2 bases; bases with no gene match: 10. Germline loops: CDR1 LGHNA, CDR2 YSLEER. The CDR3 loop spans 19 amino acids.

The rearrangement joins TRBV13 to TRBJ2-5, with 10 positions matching TRBD2. CDR3 length equals 15 residues. V trimming: 2 bases; J trimming: 5 bases; junction bases outside the gene matches: 5. CDR1 is PRHDT and CDR2 is FYEKMQ in the germline V gene (reference sequence). In nucleotides, the CDR3 is TGTGCCAGCAGCTTATCTGTTAGCGGGAGGGAGACCCAGTACTTC. This encodes CASSLSVSGRETQYF.

Turning to this clonotype: No DNA is shown, since the ends of the CDR3 on it are uncertain; the CDR3 is the one TCRdb lists. The chain recombines TRBV7-6 with TRBJ2-2. CDR1 and CDR2 (germline): SGHVS, FNYEAQ. The CDR3 is 18 amino acids long, termini counted. This CDR3 is CASSLALWGSTAPGSCFF.